The 17 T cell receptor beta chains listed next were all sequenced from one sample in a study of siplizumab effects on memory and regulatory T cells. Only in-frame clones appear in the TCRdb table, and some are missing; sequencing was by immunoSEQ multiplex PCR. The data contain more than 95,000 clones, about 93% of them singletons. Sequencing was carried out using CD4+ T cells sorted from blood. These receptors all come from a human donor in good health.

The gene calls are TRBV2 and TRBJ2-3; TRBD1 aligns across 7 bases. The CDR3 sequence is 14 residues long. Per germline, CDR1 SNHLY and CDR2 FYNNEI. J lost 3 bases, V lost 9 bases, and 9 bases had no gene match. The CDR3 DNA follows: TGTGCCAGAGGAGACAGGGTACCTACAGATACGCAGTATTTT. The encoded protein is CARGDRVPTDTQYF. Variable domain in full (rest from reference TRBV2 and TRBJ2-3): EPEVTQTPSHQVTQMGQEVILRCVPISNHLYFYWYRQILGQKVEFLVSFYNNEISEKSEIFDDQFSVERPDGSNFTLKIRSTKLEDSAMYFCARGDRVPTDTQYFGPGTRLTVL.

In nucleotides, the CDR3 is TGTGCCAGCAGCTCCATGACTAGCGGGAGGGTCAATGAGCAGTTCTTC. Translation gives CASSSMTSGRVNEQFF. This sequence joins TRBV5-4 and TRBJ2-1, with 14 bases fitting TRBD2. The CDR3 consists of 16 residues. Germline-derived CDR1 and CDR2 are SGHNT and YYREEE (reference sequence). The J segment lost 6 bases and the V segment lost 3 bases, leaving 5 bases of the junction unmatched.

This clone was detected only a few times. The chain couples TRBV7-2 to TRBJ1-5, with D maybe TRBD1 (5 bases). Germline CDR1 reads SGHTA; CDR2 reads FQGNSA. With 3 bases removed from V and 1 base from J, the gap between germline ends came to 10 bases. The CDR3 runs to 15 residues. The CDR3 DNA reads as TGTGCCAGCAGCTTCCAGGGTAGCAGCAATCAGCCCCAGCATTTT. This sequence encodes CASSFQGSSNQPQHF.

This sequence joins TRBV7-9 and TRBJ2-7; possible D gene TRBD1, 6 bases. Germline V gene sequence: CDR1 SEHNR, CDR2 FQNEAQ (reference sequence). This CDR3 region has 13 residues. Trimming took off 6 bases at V and 6 bases at J, with 15 bases between the two ends. CDR3 in DNA: TGTGCCAGCAGTCGCCAGGGGATGGGCGAGCAGTACTTC. Its translation: CASSRQGMGEQYF.

J is TRBJ1-2 and V is TRBV6-1; 8 bases fit TRBD1. With V trimmed by 1 base and J by 5 bases, 6 bases remained unmatched. Germline V gene data show CDR1 as MNHNS and CDR2 as SASEGT. This CDR3 is 15 amino acids long. The CDR3 DNA is TGTGCCAGCAGTGAAGTACGACAGGGGTATTATGGCTACACCTTC. Amino acids: CASSEVRQGYYGYTF.

The chain uses TRBV6-1 and TRBJ1-1, with TRBD1 matching 8 bases. There are 13 residues in the CDR3. Germline CDR1 MNHNS, CDR2 SASEGT. Trimming took 11 bases from V and 1 from J; bases not matched to a gene: 6. The CDR3 loop is CAGQGAGNTEAFF. The CDR3 DNA is TGTGCCGGGCAGGGGGCCGGGAACACTGAAGCTTTCTTT.

The chain employs TRBV6-1 and TRBJ2-7; a possible D gene is TRBD2 (5 bases). The V end was cut by 3 bases, the J end by 9 bases, with 9 bases between. Germline CDR1 MNHNS, CDR2 SASEGT. The CDR3 length is 11 residues. Written as DNA, the CDR3 is TGTGCCAGCAGTGAGGAGGTCTGGCAGTACTTC. Translation gives CASSEEVWQYF.

This clone was seen more than once but under ten times. The genes are TRBV14 and TRBJ1-1; D not resolved. The germline gives CDR1 SGHDN, CDR2 FVKESK. The CDR3 length is 15 residues. Between the trimmed V and J ends, which lost 0 bases and 1 base, there was a span of 9 bases. CDR3 in amino acids: CASSQDFSENTEAFF. The CDR3 nucleotides are TGTGCCAGCAGCCAAGATTTTTCAGAGAACACTGAAGCTTTCTTT.

The chain couples TRBV5-1 to TRBJ2-5; 11 bases match TRBD2. The V gene's germline CDR1 is SGHRS and CDR2 YFSETQ. Germline trimming cut 3 bases from V and 11 bases from J; bases unmatched to any gene: 9. CDR3 length: 14 residues. CDR3 sequence: CASSSLAGDEGQYF. The DNA for the CDR3 is TGCGCCAGCAGCTCACTAGCGGGGGACGAGGGGCAGTACTTC.

This clone was seen once. The chain couples TRBV9 to TRBJ2-3, with D hard to call. Trimming pared 4 bases from V and 2 bases from J, leaving 5 bases between. The CDR3 totals 12 residues. Looked up from germline, CDR1 is SGDLS and CDR2 is YYNGEE. The CDR3 is CASSKNTDTQYF. The CDR3 DNA reads TGTGCCAGCAGCAAGAACACAGATACGCAGTATTTT.

This clone showed up just once. CDR3 coding DNA: TGTGCCAGCAAGGGACAGGGGAACACTGAAGCTTTCTTT. Protein product: CASKGQGNTEAFF. The rearrangement links TRBV6-5 to TRBJ1-1; 9 positions match TRBD1. The CDR3 has 13 residues. V lost 7 bases, J lost 1 base, and 1 base stayed unmatched. Germline V gene sequence: CDR1 MNHEY, CDR2 SVGAGI.

The chain uses TRBV5-1 and TRBJ2-3; 14 positions agree with TRBD2. This CDR3 has 17 amino acids. Germline V gene data show CDR1 as SGHRS and CDR2 as YFSETQ. V lost 3 bases and J lost 5; bases outside the gene matches: 8. Here the CDR3 DNA reads TGCGCCAGCAGCTCGGGACTAGCGGGAGCCTCGGTAGATACGCAGTATTTT. Translated, it gives CASSSGLAGASVDTQYF.

The J gene is TRBJ2-7, the V gene TRBV12-5, with TRBD2 identical over 8 bases. Trimming at V came to 8 bases and at J to 5 bases, leaving 17 bases not matched to a gene. Germline V CDR1 and CDR2: LGHNT, FRNRAP. The CDR3 is 16 residues long. This CDR3 is CASRDRGGYGNNEQYF. CDR3 bases: TGTGCTAGTAGGGATCGGGGGGGTTACGGAAACAACGAGCAGTACTTC.

V usage is TRBV5-4 and J usage is TRBJ2-3, with TRBD2 matching 8 bases. The CDR3 length is 16 residues. With 7 bases clipped from V and 2 bases from J, the junction kept 12 bases outside the gene matches. CDR1 and CDR2 (germline): SGHNT, YYREEE (reference sequence). The CDR3: CASSPLQRGITDTQYF. DNA of the CDR3: TGTGCCAGCTCGCCCCTCCAGCGGGGGATCACAGATACGCAGTATTTT.

The V and J genes are TRBV7-6 and TRBJ2-3; 10 nucleotides match TRBD2. The CDR3 has 15 amino acids. CDR1 is SGHVS, CDR2 FNYEAQ, per germline. The J segment lost 2 bases and the V segment lost 5 bases, leaving 4 bases of the junction unmatched. CDR3 coding DNA: TGTGCCAGCAGCCCCGGACTAGCGGTCACAGATACGCAGTATTTT. Encoded protein: CASSPGLAVTDTQYF.

Of note for this clone: At the DNA level, this CDR3 is encoded by other sequences in the same sample as well. The chain is built from TRBV5-1 and TRBJ2-1; TRBD2 matches 7 bases. J lost 7 bases, V lost 0 bases, and 7 bases had no gene match. The CDR3 is 15 residues long. The V gene's germline CDR1 is SGHRS and CDR2 YFSETQ. The CDR3 region is CASSLEASGYNEQFF. The CDR3 DNA sequence: TGCGCCAGCAGCTTGGAGGCTAGCGGCTATAATGAGCAGTTCTTC.

The chain combines TRBV11-2 with TRBJ1-1, with a possible D match to TRBD1 (5 bases). The CDR3 is made up of 14 amino acids. CDR1 is SGHAT and CDR2 is FQNNGV in the germline V gene. V lost 3 bases, J lost 7 bases, and 15 bases lay in between. CDR3 DNA sequence: TGTGCCAGCAGCTTGGCAGGGAGAGCGAGTGAAGCTTTCTTT. Encoded protein: CASSLAGRASEAFF. The full variable domain, in which reference TRBV11-2 and TRBJ1-1 provide the parts outside the CDR3, is EAGVAQSPRYKIIEKRQSVAFWCNPISGHATLYWYQQILGQGPKLLIQFQNNGVVDDSQLPKDRFSAERLKGVDSTLKIQPAKLEDSAVYLCASSLAGRASEAFFGQGTRLTVV.